This is a list of T cell receptor beta chains from one sample in a study of identical twins. TCRdb independently ran MiXCR on the 5' RACE reads; one entry per CDR3 protein. The sample lists fewer than 900,000 distinct CDR3 sequences, over 20% occurring once. These records were also assigned to another study, of T cells expressing NK-cell markers.

The sequencing sample was made of PBMCs. These receptors came from a woman between 18 and 29 years old in good health. Each CDR3 is given with its conserved first and last residue. D genes are given only for firm matches. Clone size is given for some rows only: seen once, a few or many times, or a class if the clone is expanded.

>.|TRBJ2-3|TRBV27|.
TGTGCCAGCAGTCCCTTCGGGGACACTAGCACAGATACGCAGTATTTT
CASSPFGDTSTDTQYF
>.|TRBJ2-7|TRBV7-9|few
TGTGCCAGCAGCTTCGATTCGAGGTACGAGCAGTACTTC
CASSFDSRYEQYF
>.|TRBJ2-1|TRBV9|.
TGTGCCAGCAGCCTGGGGGCTAGCCCGGCTGAGCAGTTCTTC
CASSLGASPAEQFF
>TRBD2|TRBJ2-3|TRBV29-1|few
TGCAGCATCAGGACTAGCGGGTCTCGCACAGATACGCAGTATTTT
CSIRTSGSRTDTQYF
>.|TRBJ2-3|TRBV12-5|few
TGTGCTAGTGGTTCGTCAGGGGCGGATACGCAGTATTTT
CASGSSGADTQYF
>.|TRBJ2-3|TRBV29-1|.
TGCAGCGGGAGTCCGGGATCCTACACAGATACGCAGTATTTT
CSGSPGSYTDTQYF
>TRBD2|TRBJ2-4|TRBV14|.
TGTGCCAGCAGCCAAGATTATAGCGGGCTTCAGTACTTC
CASSQDYSGLQYF
>TRBD2|TRBJ2-3|TRBV6-5|.
TGTGCCAGCAGTTACTTTCGGACTAGCGGACCAGATACGCAGTATTTT
CASSYFRTSGPDTQYF
>.|TRBJ2-5|TRBV5-1|few
TGCGCCAGCAGCCCGGGACCAAGGGGAGAGACCCAGTACTTC
CASSPGPRGETQYF
>TRBD1|TRBJ2-5|TRBV6-1|few
TGTGCCAGCAGAGTAACAGGGGGCGCGAAGACCCAGTACTTC
CASRVTGGAKTQYF
>TRBD1|TRBJ2-1|TRBV9|few
TGTGCCAGCAGGGGGGACAGCGTAACCAATGAGCAGTTCTTC
CASRGDSVTNEQFF
>.|TRBJ2-1|TRBV20-1|many
TGCAGTGTTTTTGGGAGCTCATACAATGAGCAGTTCTTC
CSVFGSSYNEQFF
>.|TRBJ2-3|TRBV5-1|.
TGCGCCAGCAGCTTGGAGGATCGGCCCTCTAGCACAGATACGCAGTATTTT
CASSLEDRPSSTDTQYF
>.|TRBJ1-2|TRBV20-1|.
TGCAGTGCTATCCTCTATGGCTACACCTTC
CSAILYGYTF
>.|TRBJ2-1|TRBV7-2|few
TGTGCCAGCAGCTTAGCCCCTCCACTTACCGCGTCGGGCAATGAGCAGTTCTTC
CASSLAPPLTASGNEQFF
>.|TRBJ2-7|TRBV20-1|many
TGCAGTGCTAGAACCGGGACACACACCTACGAGCAGTACTTC
CSARTGTHTYEQYF
>.|TRBJ2-1|TRBV7-8|.
TGTGCCAGCAGCGTAGAGGGAAGTTATCGGCGCTCCTACAATGAGCAGTTCTTC
CASSVEGSYRRSYNEQFF
>TRBD2|TRBJ2-3|TRBV4-2|.
TGTGCCAGCAGCCAAGACCGGGGGGGTAGGAAAGATACGCAGTATTTT
CASSQDRGGRKDTQYF
>.|TRBJ2-5|TRBV6-1|many
TGTGCCAGCAGAAGTCCCTGGGGGGACCAAGAGACCCAGTACTTC
CASRSPWGDQETQYF
>.|TRBJ2-1|TRBV20-1|.
TGCAGTGCTAGAGCCGGGGCACTAGATAACAATGAGCAGTTCTTC
CSARAGALDNNEQFF
>.|TRBJ2-3|TRBV12-3/TRBV12-4|many
TGTGCCAGCAGTTTTCTGGCTATTAGCACAGATACGCAGTATTTT
CASSFLAISTDTQYF
>.|TRBJ2-7|TRBV9|few
TGTGCCAGCAGCACAACGCCGATCCCCCCGGGGGAGCAGTACTTC
CASSTTPIPPGEQYF
>TRBD2|TRBJ2-3|TRBV6-2/TRBV6-3|few
TGTGCCAGCAGCCCAACTAGCGGGAGATGGGATACGCAGTATTTT
CASSPTSGRWDTQYF
>.|TRBJ1-2|TRBV10-3|.
TGTGCCATCAGTGAGTCGTTTACTACTATCGGGGCCGGCTACACCTTC
CAISESFTTIGAGYTF
>.|TRBJ2-2|TRBV11-3|many
TGTGCCAGCAGCTTAGTAATGGGGGCCCCCCTTGAGCTGTTTTTT
CASSLVMGAPLELFF
>.|TRBJ2-3|TRBV6-1|.
TGTGCCAGCATCCTTGGACCTCCGCCACAAGATACGCAGTATTTT
CASILGPPPQDTQYF
>.|TRBJ2-1|TRBV20-1|.
TGCAGTGCTAGTTTCCGGCACAATGAGCAGTTCTTC
CSASFRHNEQFF
>.|TRBJ1-2|TRBV18|.
TGTGCCAGCTCACCCTGGACCGAACGTAACTATGGCTACACCTTC
CASSPWTERNYGYTF
>.|TRBJ2-7|TRBV6-1|.
TGTGCCAGCAGTGAGGGCAACCTCTCCTACGAGCAGTACTTC
CASSEGNLSYEQYF
>TRBD2|TRBJ2-1|TRBV5-5|.
TGTGCCAGCAGCTTCCCGGCGGGAGTGGGGAATGAGCAGTTCTTC
CASSFPAGVGNEQFF
>.|TRBJ2-1|TRBV20-1|.
TGCAGTGCTAGAGGAAATAGACTTCCAGGTAATGAGCAGTTCTTC
CSARGNRLPGNEQFF
>.|TRBJ2-1|TRBV7-9|few
TGTGCCAGCAGCCGAACAAGGATAGGGGAGCAGTTCTTC
CASSRTRIGEQFF
>TRBD1|TRBJ1-2|TRBV20-1|few
TGCAGTGCTAGAGTTGTGTTAAGGACAGGGGAGAGAAGCTATGGCTACACCTTC
CSARVVLRTGERSYGYTF
>.|TRBJ2-3|TRBV5-1|few
TGTGCCAGCAGCTTGGCCCCTGGAACAGATACGCAGTATTTT
CASSLAPGTDTQYF
>.|TRBJ2-7|TRBV5-6|few
TGTGCCAGCAGCTTGGGAAGGCACGAGCAGTACTTC
CASSLGRHEQYF
>TRBD2|TRBJ2-1|TRBV3-1|.
TGTGCCAGCAGCCAAAGGGTTAGCGGGGGGACTCCGTGGCAATGGCAGTTCTTC
CASSQRVSGGTPWQWQFF
>.|TRBJ2-2|TRBV29-1|few
TGCAGCGTTGCTCGGGGGAGTGGCACCGGGGAGCTGTTTTTT
CSVARGSGTGELFF
>.|TRBJ2-4|TRBV7-9|.
TGTGCCAGCAGCGCCCCCCGCCTAGCCAAAAACATTCAGTACTTC
CASSAPRLAKNIQYF
>.|TRBJ2-1|TRBV20-1|.
TGCAGTGCTAGAGGCCTAGAAGGTGAGCAGTTCTTC
CSARGLEGEQFF
>TRBD1|TRBJ1-2|TRBV6-1|many
TGTGCCAGCAGTAAACAGGGGAACTATGGCTACACCTTC
CASSKQGNYGYTF
>TRBD2|TRBJ2-7|TRBV12-3/TRBV12-4|.
TGTGCCAGCGGTAGGTTAGCGGGAGCCTCCTACGAGCAGTACTTC
CASGRLAGASYEQYF
>.|TRBJ2-1|TRBV14|few
TGTGCCAGCAGCCAAGGCAGGGGACTATACAATGAGCAGTTCTTC
CASSQGRGLYNEQFF
>TRBD1|TRBJ1-1|TRBV5-1|.
TGCGCCAGCAGCTTGGCGGGGACAGGGAGGACTGAAGCTTTCTTT
CASSLAGTGRTEAFF
>.|TRBJ1-2|TRBV12-3/TRBV12-4|.
TGTGCCAGCAGTTTTTCGATTCTTTATGGCTACACCTTC
CASSFSILYGYTF
>.|TRBJ2-5|TRBV27|.
TGTGCCAGCAGTTTATCGGCAGGGTTGGAGACCCAGTACTTC
CASSLSAGLETQYF
>.|TRBJ2-7|TRBV7-2|.
TGTGCCAGCAGCTTAGACCACCTCTCCTACGAGCAGTACTTC
CASSLDHLSYEQYF
>.|TRBJ2-1|TRBV7-9|few
TGTGCCAGCAGCTGGAGGGATGAGCAGTTCTTC
CASSWRDEQFF
>TRBD1|TRBJ2-1|TRBV11-1|.
TGTGCCAGCAGCACCCGGACAGGGTCTAGGGATGAGCAGTTCTTC
CASSTRTGSRDEQFF
>.|TRBJ2-1|TRBV4-2|.
TGTGCCAGCAGCCAAGTGAGACGGGGGACCTACAATGAGCAGTTCTTC
CASSQVRRGTYNEQFF
>.|TRBJ2-1|TRBV12-3/TRBV12-4|few
TGTGCCAGCAGTTTACCCGGTGCCATCAATGAGCAGTTCTTC
CASSLPGAINEQFF
>.|TRBJ2-7|TRBV7-8|.
TGTGCCAGCAGCCCCCCGGGGGCTCCTTGGGAGCAGTACTTC
CASSPPGAPWEQYF
>TRBD2|TRBJ2-5|TRBV29-1|many
TGCAGCGTTGCCGGACTAGCGGAGACAGAGACCCAGTACTTC
CSVAGLAETETQYF
>TRBD2|TRBJ2-5|TRBV12-3/TRBV12-4|few
TGTGCCAGCAGTTTGGGGCTAGCGGGAGTGGGGACCCAGTACTTC
CASSLGLAGVGTQYF
>.|TRBJ2-1|TRBV7-6|few
TGTGCCAGCAGCCCGCTAGTTCTATACAATGAGCAGTTCTTC
CASSPLVLYNEQFF
>.|TRBJ2-2|TRBV5-6|.
TGTGCCAGCAGCTTGGGGACAGTTCTTGCCGGGGAGCTGTTTTTT
CASSLGTVLAGELFF
>.|TRBJ2-5|TRBV10-3|few
TGTGCCATCAGGGGGAAGGGGGAGACCCAGTACTTC
CAIRGKGETQYF
>TRBD2|TRBJ2-5|TRBV4-1|.
TGCGCCAGCAGCCAACAAACTAGCGGGGGGCGTGGGACCCAGTACTTC
CASSQQTSGGRGTQYF